The 20 T cell receptor beta chains below all came from one sample that was sequenced in a study of blood T cell repertoires in COVID-19. The data were produced by immunoSEQ multiplex PCR, yet TCRdb's version contains in-frame clones alone and is incomplete. Counted here are around 250,000 clones, more than 80% occurring once; the ten biggest clones make up 0.85% to 0.95%. Sequencing input: PBMCs or T cells enriched from blood (not recorded which). The receptors derive from a man in his fifties or sixties who had been exposed to COVID-19.

The chain is built from TRBV6-2 or TRBV6-3 and TRBJ2-7; 16 nucleotides agree with TRBD2. J was trimmed by 2 bases and V by 4 bases; bases with no gene match: 2. The germline gives CDR1 MNHEY, CDR2 SVGEGT. This CDR3 contains 16 residues. The DNA for the CDR3 is TGTGCCAGCAGTTCGGGACTAGCGGGAGGGCCCTACGAGCAGTACGTC. Protein product: CASSSGLAGGPYEQYV.

The V gene is TRBV21-1, the J gene TRBJ1-3; the tabulated D call, TRBD1, remains unverified against the DNA. TRBV21-1 is a documented pseudogene. The CDR3 covers 20 residues. CDR3 sequence (DNA): TGTGCCAGCAGCAAATCTTGGACAGGGAAAGTCCCCCTCTGTGGAAACACCATATATTTT. Residues: CASSKSWTGKVPLCGNTIYF.

The V and J genes are TRBV28 and TRBJ1-6; D is undetermined. Germline V gene lookup returns CDR1 MDHEN and CDR2 SYDVKM. This CDR3 region has 13 residues. With 6 bases removed from V and 8 bases from J, the gap between germline ends came to 11 bases. CDR3 DNA: TGTGCCAGCAGCTTGCCGGGGTATTCACCCCTCCACTTT. It yields the protein CASSLPGYSPLHF.

With respect to this clone: Germline and junction disagree at one end, which may indicate a read error. The V gene is TRBV7-7, the J gene TRBJ2-3, with a weak D call TRBD1 (5 bases). CDR1 is SSHAT, CDR2 FNYEAQ, per germline (reference sequence). The CDR3 runs to 15 residues. The DNA for the CDR3 is TGTGCTAGCAGCCCAGGGCCAAAAGGAACAGATACGCAGTATTTT. The encoded protein is CASSPGPKGTDTQYF.

The chain has TRBV12-5 and TRBJ1-1, with a weak D call TRBD1 (6 bases). V was trimmed by 4 bases and J by 4 bases, leaving 16 bases between them. Germline CDR1 and CDR2: LGHNT and FRNRAP. This CDR3 contains 15 residues. The CDR3 bases are TGTGCTAGTGGTTCCCGGGGGGGGGCGACCACTGAAGCTTTCTTT. It yields the protein CASGSRGGATTEAFF. The full variable domain, with the rest looked up from reference TRBV12-5 and TRBJ1-1, is DARVTQTPRHKVTEMGQEVTMRCQPILGHNTVFWYRQTMMQGLELLAYFRNRAPLDDSGMPKDRFSAEMPDATLATLKIQPSEPRDSAVYFCASGSRGGATTEAFFGQGTRLTVV.

The gene calls are TRBV28 and TRBJ2-6; perhaps TRBD2 as D (6 bases). Germline V lookup: CDR1 MDHEN, CDR2 SYDVKM. V was cut by 6 bases and J by 2 bases, with 11 bases left in between. The CDR3 length is 15 residues. CDR3 bases: TGTGCCAGCAGCCTGACGGGGGCTGGGGCCAACGTCCTGACTTTC. This gives the protein CASSLTGAGANVLTF. Together with reference TRBV28 and TRBJ2-6, the CDR3 gives the full variable domain: DVKVTQSSRYLVKRTGEKVFLECVQDMDHENMFWYRQDPGLGLRLIYFSYDVKMKEKGDIPEGYSVSREKKERFSLILESASTNQTSMYLCASSLTGAGANVLTFGAGSRLTVL.

The V gene is TRBV5-1, the J gene TRBJ2-2; the D gene is possibly TRBD1 (5 bases). The CDR3 spans 15 residues. Germline CDR1 and CDR2: SGHRS and YFSETQ. The V and J ends lost 4 bases and 1 base respectively, with 11 bases between them. CDR3 loop: CASSPWGGNTGELFF. In DNA form, the CDR3 reads TGCGCCAGCAGCCCCTGGGGCGGGAACACCGGGGAGCTGTTTTTT.

The rearrangement uses TRBV19 and TRBJ1-5, with 8 bases lining up with TRBD1. V shed 7 bases, J shed 0 bases, and the junction held 5 bases outside the gene matches. The CDR3 spans 15 residues. CDR1 LNHDA and CDR2 SQIVND come from the germline V gene (reference sequence). The CDR3 nucleotides read TGTGCCAGTACTACGACAGGGGTTAGCAATCAGCCCCAGCATTTT. Its protein is CASTTTGVSNQPQHF.

The rearrangement joins TRBV27 to TRBJ2-6; D not resolved. V lost 4 bases and J 0 bases, leaving 4 bases between the germline ends. There are 14 residues in the CDR3. Germline CDR1 and CDR2: MNHEY and SMNVEV (reference sequence). The CDR3 here is CASSYLSGANVLTF. DNA of the CDR3: TGTGCCAGCAGTTATCTCTCTGGGGCCAACGTCCTGACTTTC.

J is TRBJ2-1 and V is TRBV18; D is perhaps TRBD2 (6 bases). Germline V gene data show CDR1 as KGHSH and CDR2 as LQKENI. This CDR3 has 15 amino acids. V was shortened by 3 bases and J by 10 bases, with 19 bases between the two germline ends. DNA of the CDR3: TGTGCCAGCTCACCTACTAGGACGGAGGGATTGGAGCAGTTCTTC. Translated: CASSPTRTEGLEQFF.

This chain connects TRBV6-2 or TRBV6-3 to TRBJ1-2; D ambiguous. In germline, CDR1 is MNHEY, CDR2 SVGEGT. Trimming shortened V by 0 bases and J by 3 bases, and 5 bases separated the two germline ends. CDR3 length equals 13 residues. CDR3 nucleotides: TGTGCCAGCAGTTACTCCCATTACTATGGCTACACCTTC. Translated: CASSYSHYYGYTF.

This clone was seen only a few times. This chain joins TRBV6-5 and TRBJ1-1; TRBD1 might be the D (6 bases). There are 11 residues in the CDR3. Germline loops: CDR1 MNHEY, CDR2 SVGAGI. V shed 5 bases and J shed 11 bases, with 12 bases lying between them. Here the CDR3 reads CASSQGFGAFF. DNA of the CDR3: TGTGCCAGCAGTCAGGGGTTCGGGGCTTTCTTT.

V is TRBV7-2 and J is TRBJ1-1; the D is unclear. CDR3 length: 14 amino acids. Trimming cost V 4 bases and J 1 base, with 10 bases left between them. Per germline, CDR1 SGHTA and CDR2 FQGNSA. DNA for the CDR3: TGTGCCAGCAGCTCGCATGGAGGGAACACTGAAGCTTTCTTT. It is translated as CASSSHGGNTEAFF.

J is TRBJ2-2 and V is TRBV5-1, with 11 positions matching TRBD2. Germline trimming cut 4 bases from V and 6 bases from J; bases unmatched to any gene: 5. The CDR3 is made up of 15 amino acids. Germline V gives CDR1 SGHRS, CDR2 YFSETQ. CDR3 residues: CASSTSGSRAGELFF. The CDR3 DNA reads as TGCGCCAGCAGCACTAGCGGGAGTCGGGCCGGGGAGCTGTTTTTT.

The chain joins TRBV18 to TRBJ2-2; no clear D gene. V gave up 1 base and J gave up 6 bases, with 15 bases separating them. The CDR3 sequence is 16 residues long. Germline-derived CDR1 and CDR2 are KGHSH and LQKENI. CDR3 nucleotides: TGTGCCAGCTCACCACTCGCAGATGGTATGTCCGGGGAGCTGTTTTTT. Amino acids: CASSPLADGMSGELFF.

This clone was observed a single time. The CDR3 spells CASSPPGQGRPYEQYF. As DNA, the CDR3 is TGTGCCAGCAGTCCCCCTGGACAGGGGCGCCCCTACGAGCAGTACTTC. The chain combines TRBV6-6 with TRBJ2-7, with 9 bases aligning to TRBD1. The trim removed 5 bases at V and 2 bases at J, leaving 10 bases unmatched. There are 16 residues in the CDR3. Looked up from germline, CDR1 is MNHNY and CDR2 is SVGAGI (reference sequence).

This sequence joins TRBV21-1 and TRBJ2-7; the D segment call TRBD1 is taken from the table without a DNA check. TRBV21-1 is tagged as a pseudogene. The CDR3 covers 15 residues. The CDR3 DNA is TGTGCCAGCAGCAAATTTCGGGACAGGGTCTACGAGCAGTACGTC. This codes for CASSKFRDRVYEQYV.

The V gene is TRBV11-2, the J gene TRBJ1-2; 7 positions agree with TRBD1. Germline V gene data show CDR1 as SGHAT and CDR2 as FQNNGV. V shed 5 bases and J 4 bases; nucleotides not matched to a gene: 10. The CDR3 contains 15 residues. CDR3 loop: CASSPDDREAYGYTF. The CDR3 bases are TGTGCCAGCAGCCCGGATGACAGGGAGGCCTATGGCTACACCTTC. The whole variable domain, filled in from reference TRBV11-2 and TRBJ1-2, reads EAGVAQSPRYKIIEKRQSVAFWCNPISGHATLYWYQQILGQGPKLLIQFQNNGVVDDSQLPKDRFSAERLKGVDSTLKIQPAKLEDSAVYLCASSPDDREAYGYTFGSGTRLTVV.

The chain employs TRBV23-1 and TRBJ1-2, with D tentatively TRBD1 (6 bases). TRBV23-1 is sorted into the ORF group, with uncertain function. Trimming pared 1 base from V and 7 bases from J, leaving 16 bases between. The CDR3 runs 15 residues. Here the CDR3 DNA reads TGCGCCAGCAGTCAATTCCACAGGGTGTACGCTGGCTACACCTTC. Amino acid sequence: CASSQFHRVYAGYTF.

The chain joins TRBV19 to TRBJ2-2, with D tentatively TRBD2 (7 bases). Germline loops: CDR1 LNHDA, CDR2 SQIVND (reference sequence). The CDR3 has 15 amino acids. Deletions cut 3 bases from V and 2 bases from J, with 10 bases between. For the CDR3, the DNA is TGTGCCAGTAGTATCGGCGGGGGCAACACCGGGGAGCTGTTTTTT. This translates into CASSIGGGNTGELFF.